In this sample, the clone carrying this TCR beta chain turned up a few times. The sample originates from a study of identical twins. TCRdb passed the 5' RACE reads through MiXCR, listing each CDR3 protein once. This sample carries 1.5 million or so distinct CDR3 sequences, roughly a third of them seen once, and the ten largest clones take 0.27%. Germline values: CDR1 ENHRY, CDR2 SYGVKD. The CDR3 spans 14 residues. J lost 2 bases, V lost 6 bases, and 2 bases had no gene match. This TCR was sampled from a newborn girl in good health. The rearrangement links TRBV10-3 to TRBJ2-5; 11 bases match TRBD2. Input material: cord blood. Here the CDR3 DNA reads TGTGCCATCAGCTCTAGCGGGAGGCAAGAGACCCAGTACTTC. It translates to CAISSSGRQETQYF.